These 21 T cell receptor beta chains share one sample of origin, sequenced in a study of OX40 agonist ivuxolimab in advanced cancers. Assay used: immunoSEQ multiplex PCR; TCRdb lists only in-frame clones, some missing. The sample contains about 79,000 clones, about nine tenths of which appear only once. The starting material was CD4+ or CD8+ T cells sorted from blood, obtained in a trial of the OX40 agonist ivuxolimab. These receptors were collected from an adult with an advanced solid tumor such as melanoma, head and neck, liver or kidney cancer.

The rearrangement links TRBV7-9 to TRBJ2-1; D perhaps matches TRBD1 (5 bases). The CDR3 length is 13 residues. Germline V gives CDR1 SEHNR, CDR2 FQNEAQ (reference sequence). Between the trimmed V and J ends, which lost 5 bases and 3 bases, there was a span of 8 bases. For the CDR3, the DNA is TGTGCCAGCAGCCCCGACAGCTACAATGAGCAGTTCTTC. As protein: CASSPDSYNEQFF.

This chain joins TRBV10-1 and TRBJ1-5, with D tentatively TRBD1 (5 bases). The CDR3 is 15 amino acids. Germline V gene sequence: CDR1 WNHNN, CDR2 SYGVQD (reference sequence). The V end was cut by 2 bases, the J end by 6 bases, with 14 bases between. The CDR3 nucleotides are TGCGCCAGCAGTGAGGACGTGGGGCTAAGTCAGCCCCAGCATTTT. It specifies CASSEDVGLSQPQHF.

The genes are TRBV6-6 and TRBJ1-1; TRBD1 matches at 9 bases. This CDR3 has 13 amino acids. V dropped 7 bases and J dropped 7; count of bases not matched to a gene: 7. CDR1 is MNHNY and CDR2 is SVGAGI in the germline V gene (reference sequence). This CDR3 is CASTETGGVEAFF. CDR3 in DNA: TGTGCCAGCACCGAGACAGGGGGTGTTGAAGCTTTCTTT.

V gene TRBV25-1 combines with J gene TRBJ2-5; D ambiguous. V lost 8 bases, J lost 0 bases, and 10 bases lay in between. From germline, CDR1 is MGHDK and CDR2 SYGVNS. CDR3 length equals 13 residues. The DNA for the CDR3 is TGTGCCAGCGCTGATGACCACCAAGAGACCCAGTACTTC. Amino acid sequence: CASADDHQETQYF.

The chain uses TRBV5-1 and TRBJ2-4; 12 positions match TRBD2. This CDR3 has 18 amino acids. Germline V gives CDR1 SGHRS, CDR2 YFSETQ. V was pared by 0 bases and J by 0 bases, with 4 bases of the junction left unmatched. The CDR3 sequence: CASSLGLAGALAKNIQYF. The CDR3 coding sequence is TGCGCCAGCAGCTTGGGACTAGCGGGAGCCTTAGCCAAAAACATTCAGTACTTC.

The rearrangement uses TRBV27 and TRBJ2-1; 12 nucleotides align to TRBD2. This CDR3 comprises 18 residues. V shed 1 base and J 0 bases; nucleotides not matched to a gene: 4. Looked up from germline, CDR1 is MNHEY and CDR2 is SMNVEV (reference sequence). The CDR3 DNA sequence: TGTGCCAGCAGTTTATTGACTAGCGGGAGAAGCTCCTACAATGAGCAGTTCTTC. As protein: CASSLLTSGRSSYNEQFF.

Only one count was recorded for this clone. The chain is built from TRBV5-1 and TRBJ1-1, with TRBD1 matching 9 bases. V shed 0 bases, J shed 2 bases, and the junction held 2 bases outside the gene matches. The CDR3 contains 15 residues. From germline, CDR1 is SGHRS and CDR2 YFSETQ. CDR3 residues: CASSLATGGNTEAFF. In DNA, the CDR3 is TGCGCCAGCAGCTTGGCCACAGGGGGCAACACTGAAGCTTTCTTT. Together with reference TRBV5-1 and TRBJ1-1, the CDR3 gives the full variable domain: KAGVTQTPRYLIKTRGQQVTLSCSPISGHRSVSWYQQTPGQGLQFLFEYFSETQRNKGNFPGRFSGRQFSNSRSEMNVSTLELGDSALYLCASSLATGGNTEAFFGQGTRLTVV.

V is TRBV5-1 and J is TRBJ2-1; 13 nucleotides line up with TRBD2. The CDR3 is 17 residues long. V lost 4 bases, J lost 6 bases, and 10 bases stayed unmatched. Germline V gene data show CDR1 as SGHRS and CDR2 as YFSETQ. CDR3 amino acids: CASSPGTSGAGGNEQFF. DNA for the CDR3: TGCGCCAGCAGCCCAGGGACTAGCGGGGCGGGGGGCAATGAGCAGTTCTTC.

This CDR3 reads CASSFGDRGPTGGYTF. CDR3 bases: TGTGCCAGCAGTTTCGGGGACAGGGGCCCCACGGGGGGCTACACCTTC. The V and J genes are TRBV28 and TRBJ1-2, with 10 bases matching TRBD1. The germline V gene encodes CDR1 MDHEN and CDR2 SYDVKM. The trim removed 3 bases at V and 8 bases at J, leaving 12 bases unmatched. The CDR3 sequence is 16 residues long.

This clone was picked up one time. The chain carries TRBV28 and TRBJ1-2; a weak D match, TRBD1 (5 bases). Germline CDR1 MDHEN, CDR2 SYDVKM. The CDR3 is 14 amino acids. Trimming left V 6 bases short and J 3 bases short, with 14 bases between. DNA of the CDR3: TGTGCCAGCAGCCCCCCCCAGGGACACTATGGCTACACCTTC. Encoded protein: CASSPPQGHYGYTF.

V and J are TRBV30 and TRBJ1-5; TRBD1 is a possible D gene (6 bases). Germline-derived CDR1 and CDR2 are GTSNPN and SVGIG (reference sequence). This CDR3 is built from 13 residues. The V gene lost 5 bases and the J gene lost 5 bases, with 13 bases spanning the gap. The CDR3 DNA reads TGTGCCTGGGCCAGGGGACTCGATCAGCCCCAGCATTTT. This gives the protein CAWARGLDQPQHF.

The chain recombines TRBV2 with TRBJ1-3; D might be TRBD1 (5 bases). CDR1 and CDR2 from the germline V gene are SNHLY and FYNNEI. CDR3 size: 16 residues. Trimming took off 4 bases at V and 0 bases at J, with 13 bases between the two ends. DNA for the CDR3: TGTGCCAGCAGTGCACCGGGACCGATCTCTGGAAACACCATATATTTT. It specifies CASSAPGPISGNTIYF. The whole variable domain, remainder taken from reference TRBV2 and TRBJ1-3, is EPEVTQTPSHQVTQMGQEVILRCVPISNHLYFYWYRQILGQKVEFLVSFYNNEISEKSEIFDDQFSVERPDGSNFTLKIRSTKLEDSAMYFCASSAPGPISGNTIYFGEGSWLTVV.

This chain connects TRBV27 to TRBJ2-3; D is unresolved. Germline V gene lookup returns CDR1 MNHEY and CDR2 SMNVEV (reference sequence). The CDR3 loop spans 12 amino acids. The V end lost 0 bases, the J end lost 14 bases, and 12 bases lay between the germline ends. CDR3 amino acids: CASSLSNIIWYF. The CDR3 nucleotides read TGTGCCAGCAGTTTATCGAATATAATCTGGTATTTT.

The rearrangement uses TRBV19 and TRBJ2-5; D call uncertain. The V gene's germline CDR1 is LNHDA and CDR2 SQIVND (reference sequence). The CDR3 totals 14 residues. The germline V and J ends were trimmed by 2 bases and 1 base, with 8 bases remaining between them. CDR3 in amino acids: CASSITRTQETQYF. CDR3 DNA sequence: TGTGCCAGTAGTATAACGAGAACCCAAGAGACCCAGTACTTC.

The chain couples TRBV2 to TRBJ2-7; D is unclear. The germline V gene encodes CDR1 SNHLY and CDR2 FYNNEI. V was shortened by 3 bases and J by 7 bases, with 4 bases between the two germline ends. There are 10 residues in the CDR3. The CDR3 loop reads CASSEGEQYF. The CDR3 nucleotides read TGTGCCAGCAGTGAGGGGGAGCAGTACTTC.

This clone appeared a single time. The chain is built from TRBV27 and TRBJ2-3; 11 nucleotides agree with TRBD2. CDR3 length: 19 residues. CDR1 is MNHEY, CDR2 SMNVEV, per germline (reference sequence). V was pared by 4 bases and J by 3 bases, with 15 bases of the junction left unmatched. The CDR3 nucleotides are TGTGCCAGCAGTTCCCGCCCTAGCGGGAGGCCGAGTACGACAGATACGCAGTATTTT. It is translated as CASSSRPSGRPSTTDTQYF.

This clone was observed once. This chain links TRBV7-9 with TRBJ2-2; the D is unclear. Germline V gene data show CDR1 as SEHNR and CDR2 as FQNEAQ (reference sequence). Trimming pared 4 bases from V and 4 bases from J, leaving 25 bases between. The CDR3 runs 19 residues. The CDR3 DNA reads TGTGCCAGCAGCTCCCGAGAAGGGATAAAAAGGACGGTCACCGGGGAGCTGTTTTTT. It encodes CASSSREGIKRTVTGELFF.

The V gene is TRBV19, the J gene TRBJ1-1; tentative D call: TRBD1 (5 bases). Germline CDR1 is LNHDA and CDR2 is SQIVND (reference sequence). CDR3 length: 13 residues. Trimming took 5 bases from V and 3 from J, leaving 10 bases between them. The CDR3 DNA follows: TGTGCCAGTAGTTTCCTGGGGGACACTGAAGCTTTCTTT. Encoded protein: CASSFLGDTEAFF.

The genes are TRBV10-2 and TRBJ1-2, with 7 bases aligning to TRBD1. This CDR3 spans 13 amino acids. Germline CDR1 WSHSY, CDR2 SAAADI. The junction had 10 bases not matched to a gene; V was cut back by 11 bases and J by 4 bases. This CDR3 is CAGWTGGSYGYTF. CDR3 DNA sequence: TGCGCCGGCTGGACAGGAGGATCCTATGGCTACACCTTC.

V gene TRBV10-2 combines with J gene TRBJ2-7; no clear D gene. The CDR3 runs 14 residues. Per germline, CDR1 WSHSY and CDR2 SAAADI. V gave up 5 bases and J gave up 0 bases, with 11 bases separating them. CDR3 sequence reads: CASSRAAYSYEQYF. In nucleotides, the CDR3 is TGCGCCAGCAGTAGGGCAGCCTACTCCTACGAGCAGTACTTC.

The V call is TRBV5-1, the J call TRBJ1-1; 9 positions agree with TRBD1. V shed 5 bases and J 3 bases; nucleotides not matched to a gene: 5. This CDR3 is built from 14 residues. Germline lookup yields CDR1 SGHRS and CDR2 YFSETQ. The CDR3 region has the DNA TGCGCCAGCAGAGGGACAGGGAAGGACACTGAAGCTTTCTTT. It yields the protein CASRGTGKDTEAFF.